The 30 T cell receptor beta chains in this list originate from one sample, sequenced in a study of blood T cell repertoires in COVID-19. Sequencing was performed with immunoSEQ multiplex PCR; in TCRdb, only in-frame clones are kept and a portion is missing. The sample includes roughly 70,000 clones, roughly four fifths of them seen just once. Sequencing was carried out using peripheral blood. Receptors were obtained from a woman aged 55-70 years with acute or convalescent COVID-19.

This clone was recorded a few times. The chain has TRBV30 and TRBJ1-4; the D gene is possibly TRBD1 (5 bases). This CDR3 is built from 15 residues. Trimming removed 4 bases from V and 4 bases from J, with 16 bases in between. Germline CDR1 is GTSNPN and CDR2 is SVGIG (reference sequence). CDR3 bases: TGTGCCTGGAAGTACGGGGGACCTATTAATGAAAAACTGTTTTTT. Translating gives CAWKYGGPINEKLFF.

This clone was counted once. V usage is TRBV12-3 or TRBV12-4 and J usage is TRBJ1-1, with D perhaps matching TRBD1 (6 bases). The V and J ends lost 6 bases and 8 bases respectively, with 16 bases between them. The CDR3 covers 13 residues. CDR3 nucleotides: TGTGCCAGCAGCCTTACAGGGTCGACAGAAGCTTTCTTT. It is translated as CASSLTGSTEAFF.

The chain combines TRBV6-5 with TRBJ1-1; TRBD1 matches 9 bases. The CDR3 extends over 14 amino acids. Losses at the gene ends were 7 bases for V and 3 bases for J; bases not matched to a gene: 6. Per the germline V gene, CDR1 is MNHEY and CDR2 is SVGAGI. CDR3 sequence reads: CASTTGGFDTEAFF. The CDR3 DNA sequence: TGTGCCAGCACCACAGGGGGCTTTGACACTGAAGCTTTCTTT.

The chain combines TRBV2 with TRBJ2-7; tentative D call: TRBD1 (5 bases). This CDR3 spans 14 amino acids. V gave up 6 bases and J gave up 4 bases, with 16 bases separating them. Looked up from germline, CDR1 is SNHLY and CDR2 is FYNNEI. The CDR3 loop is CASRNDSTYYEQYF. Here the CDR3 DNA reads TGTGCCAGCAGAAATGACAGTACCTATTACGAGCAGTACTTC.

The chain recombines TRBV11-2 with TRBJ1-5; perhaps TRBD1 as D (5 bases). The CDR3 covers 13 residues. Between the trimmed V and J ends, which lost 3 bases and 6 bases, there was a span of 9 bases. The germline V gene encodes CDR1 SGHAT and CDR2 FQNNGV. The CDR3 here is CASSFGGSQPQHF. In DNA form, the CDR3 reads TGTGCCAGCAGCTTCGGGGGAAGTCAGCCCCAGCATTTT.

The V call is TRBV6-5, the J call TRBJ2-7; possibly TRBD2 for D (5 bases). The germline V gene encodes CDR1 MNHEY and CDR2 SVGAGI. Trimming stripped 4 bases from V and 0 bases from J, with 16 bases between. The CDR3 totals 16 residues. The CDR3 sequence: CASSSLRESYSYEQYF. CDR3 bases: TGTGCCAGCAGTTCCCTCCGGGAAAGCTACTCCTACGAGCAGTACTTC.

This sequence joins TRBV5-1 and TRBJ2-2, with a weak D call TRBD1 (5 bases). Germline-derived CDR1 and CDR2 are SGHRS and YFSETQ. The V gene lost 4 bases and the J gene lost 1 base, with 8 bases spanning the gap. This CDR3 region has 14 residues. CDR3 amino acids: CASSPTGNTGELFF. The DNA for the CDR3 is TGCGCCAGCAGCCCCACAGGGAACACCGGGGAGCTGTTTTTT.

The chain carries TRBV7-9 and TRBJ2-3; 13 bases line up with TRBD2. The germline V gene has CDR1 SEHNR and CDR2 FQNEAQ (reference sequence). The CDR3 consists of 17 residues. The V segment lost 2 bases and the J segment 2 bases; nucleotides outside the gene matches: 4. CDR3 amino acids: CASSLRLAGGITDTQYF. The CDR3 DNA is TGTGCCAGCAGCTTAAGACTAGCGGGGGGAATCACAGATACGCAGTATTTT.

The rearrangement joins TRBV19 to TRBJ2-7; 10 positions agree with TRBD1. Trimming removed 5 bases from V and 6 bases from J; junction bases left unmatched: 7. CDR1 is LNHDA, CDR2 SQIVND, per germline (reference sequence). This CDR3 has 14 residues. The CDR3 DNA follows: TGTGCCAGTAGTCCTGGGACAGGGGAGGTCGAGCAGTACTTC. It specifies CASSPGTGEVEQYF. The full variable domain, with the rest looked up from reference TRBV19 and TRBJ2-7, is DGGITQSPKYLFRKEGQNVTLSCEQNLNHDAMYWYRQDPGQGLRLIYYSQIVNDFQKGDIAEGYSVSREKKESFPLTVTSAQKNPTAFYLCASSPGTGEVEQYFGPGTRLTVT.

This clone was seen once. The rearrangement joins TRBV9 to TRBJ2-7; 10 nucleotides align to TRBD2. V lost 4 bases, J lost 0 bases, and 7 bases stayed unmatched. From germline, CDR1 is SGDLS and CDR2 YYNGEE. This CDR3 has 16 amino acids. This CDR3 reads CASSISGLAASYEQYF. CDR3 nucleotide sequence: TGTGCCAGCAGCATTTCCGGACTAGCGGCCTCCTACGAGCAGTACTTC.

The chain couples TRBV27 to TRBJ1-1; D gene uncertain. Trimming stripped 6 bases from V and 4 bases from J, with 12 bases between. Germline V gives CDR1 MNHEY, CDR2 SMNVEV (reference sequence). The CDR3 has 13 amino acids. CDR3 sequence (DNA): TGTGCCAGCAGCCTCAAGCCGCGCACTGAAGCTTTCTTT. Protein product: CASSLKPRTEAFF.

The rearrangement uses TRBV5-5 and TRBJ2-1, with 7 bases lining up with TRBD1. This CDR3 spans 14 amino acids. CDR1 SGHKS and CDR2 YYEKEE come from the germline V gene (reference sequence). V lost 4 bases to trimming and J lost 6 bases; unmatched junction nucleotides: 7. DNA of the CDR3: TGTGCCAGCAGCCAAACAAACAGGGGCAATGAGCAGTTCTTC. This sequence encodes CASSQTNRGNEQFF.

The chain links TRBV4-1 to TRBJ2-7; tentative D call: TRBD1 (6 bases). CDR1 is MGHRA and CDR2 is YSYEKL in the germline V gene. This CDR3 region has 14 residues. Trimming stripped 1 base from V and 2 bases from J, with 9 bases between. CDR3 sequence reads: CASSQGGGTYEQYF. The CDR3 region has the DNA TGCGCCAGCAGCCAAGGAGGGGGTACCTACGAGCAGTACTTC.

The V and J genes are TRBV6-4 and TRBJ1-5; TRBD1 is a possible D gene (6 bases). Germline V gene sequence: CDR1 MRHNA, CDR2 SNTAGT. This CDR3 has 16 residues. The V end was cut by 6 bases, the J end by 0 bases, with 15 bases between. The DNA of the CDR3 is TGTGCCAGCAGCAAACCCAAGGGGGTTAGCAATCAGCCCCAGCATTTT. Amino acids: CASSKPKGVSNQPQHF.

The chain has TRBV29-1 and TRBJ1-1, with D maybe TRBD1 (6 bases). CDR1 and CDR2 from the germline V gene are SQVTM and ANQGSEA. The V end lost 7 bases, the J end lost 4 bases, and 16 bases lay between the germline ends. The CDR3 covers 13 residues. The CDR3 loop is CSAGTRVGTEAFF. DNA of the CDR3: TGCAGCGCGGGGACACGAGTGGGCACTGAAGCTTTCTTT.

This chain joins TRBV6-5 and TRBJ2-7; 9 bases match TRBD2. The CDR3 contains 15 residues. The junction had 6 bases not matched to a gene; V was cut back by 6 bases and J by 0 bases. CDR1 is MNHEY and CDR2 is SVGAGI in the germline V gene. DNA of the CDR3: TGTGCCAGCAGGCTAGAGACTAGCGGCTCCTACGAGCAGTACTTC. Protein: CASRLETSGSYEQYF.

The J gene is TRBJ1-4, the V gene TRBV5-1; 10 nucleotides agree with TRBD1. This CDR3 comprises 15 residues. CDR1 is SGHRS and CDR2 is YFSETQ in the germline V gene. J lost 5 bases, V lost 3 bases, and 4 bases had no gene match. Here the CDR3 reads CASSSRQGANEKLFF. The CDR3 DNA sequence: TGCGCCAGCAGCTCAAGACAGGGGGCGAATGAAAAACTGTTTTTT. Full variable domain (rest looked up from reference TRBV5-1 and TRBJ1-4): KAGVTQTPRYLIKTRGQQVTLSCSPISGHRSVSWYQQTPGQGLQFLFEYFSETQRNKGNFPGRFSGRQFSNSRSEMNVSTLELGDSALYLCASSSRQGANEKLFFGSGTQLSVL.

The gene calls are TRBV30 and TRBJ1-6; D gene ambiguous. The CDR3 extends over 12 amino acids. Trimming took 1 base from V and 6 from J, leaving 4 bases between them. CDR1 and CDR2 from the germline V gene are GTSNPN and SVGIG (reference sequence). In DNA, the CDR3 is TGTGCCTGGAGTGCCGTTAATTCACCCCTCCACTTT. Amino acid sequence: CAWSAVNSPLHF.

This chain uses TRBV24-1 with TRBJ2-3; no firm D call. V was cut by 5 bases and J by 6 bases, with 8 bases left in between. Germline V gives CDR1 KGHDR, CDR2 SFDVKD. The CDR3 runs to 12 residues. CDR3 sequence: CATSVAGDTQYF. Written as DNA, the CDR3 is TGTGCCACCAGTGTTGCAGGCGATACGCAGTATTTT.

This sequence joins TRBV5-1 and TRBJ1-1, with D possibly matching TRBD1 (5 bases). The CDR3 consists of 14 residues. V lost 0 bases, J lost 4 bases, and 10 bases lay in between. Germline V gene data show CDR1 as SGHRS and CDR2 as YFSETQ. This CDR3 reads CASSLGGAPTEAFF. For the CDR3, the DNA is TGCGCCAGCAGCTTGGGCGGGGCCCCCACTGAAGCTTTCTTT.

J is TRBJ1-1 and V is TRBV4-1; D remains unclear. The CDR3 contains 15 residues. Trimming removed 3 bases at V and 0 bases at J, with 11 bases between. CDR1 and CDR2 from the germline V gene are MGHRA and YSYEKL. In nucleotides, the CDR3 is TGCGCCAGCAGCCAGGTACAGACCGTGAACACTGAAGCTTTCTTT. It specifies CASSQVQTVNTEAFF.

This clone appeared once. The chain combines TRBV27 with TRBJ1-5; 7 bases agree with TRBD1. V dropped 5 bases and J dropped 4; count of bases not matched to a gene: 8. The CDR3 has 15 residues. Per germline, CDR1 MNHEY and CDR2 SMNVEV (reference sequence). The chain's CDR3 is CASSRGTEANQPQHF. The CDR3 nucleotides read TGTGCCAGCAGTCGAGGGACAGAAGCTAATCAGCCCCAGCATTTT.

This chain links TRBV20-1 with TRBJ2-5; possible D gene TRBD2, 5 bases. Trimming stripped 3 bases from V and 4 bases from J, with 15 bases between. Germline-derived CDR1 and CDR2 are DFQATT and SNEGSKA (reference sequence). The CDR3 is 14 residues long. In DNA form, the CDR3 reads TGCAGTGCTAGTATCCCCGGTCGGGGAGAGACCCAGTACTTC. Its translation is CSASIPGRGETQYF.

This clone has just one count. V and J are TRBV3-1 (or the pseudogene TRBV3-2) and TRBJ1-5, with a tentative D call TRBD1 (5 bases). Germline assignment: CDR1 LGHDT and CDR2 YNNKEL (reference sequence). The length of the CDR3 is 15 residues. Trimming took 4 bases from V and 6 from J, leaving 16 bases between them. The CDR3 region has the DNA TGTGCCAGCAGCCCAGGCAGGGCTCAGGCTCAGCCCCAGCATTTT. This codes for CASSPGRAQAQPQHF.

The chain links TRBV3-1 (or the pseudogene TRBV3-2) to TRBJ1-2; the D gene is possibly TRBD1 (5 bases). The V end lost 2 bases, the J end lost 7 bases, and 11 bases lay between the germline ends. Germline lookup yields CDR1 LGHDT and CDR2 YNNKEL (reference sequence). CDR3 length: 13 residues. CDR3 DNA sequence: TGTGCCAGCAGCCAATTTGGAGGGGTTGGCTACACCTTC. Its translation: CASSQFGGVGYTF.

The chain combines TRBV7-9 with TRBJ2-6; 8 nucleotides agree with TRBD1. Trimming removed 2 bases from V and 0 bases from J; junction bases left unmatched: 9. The germline V gene encodes CDR1 SEHNR and CDR2 FQNEAQ (reference sequence). CDR3 length: 19 residues. The CDR3 reads CASSLRRQGPSSGANVLTF. CDR3 sequence (DNA): TGTGCCAGCAGCTTAAGGAGACAGGGGCCGAGCTCTGGGGCCAACGTCCTGACTTTC.

The sample holds a few counts of this clone. The genes are TRBV7-9 and TRBJ1-5, with TRBD1 matching 9 bases. The CDR3 covers 17 residues. J was trimmed by 7 bases and V by 1 base; bases with no gene match: 11. Germline V gives CDR1 SEHNR, CDR2 FQNEAQ (reference sequence). The CDR3 loop is CASSLGAGTGIDQPQHF. The CDR3, as DNA: TGTGCCAGCAGCTTAGGGGCCGGGACAGGGATTGACCAGCCCCAGCATTTT.

The chain combines TRBV24-1 with TRBJ1-4; TRBD1 is a possible D gene (5 bases). The germline V gene has CDR1 KGHDR and CDR2 SFDVKD. The CDR3 totals 15 residues. Between the trimmed V and J ends, which lost 3 bases and 6 bases, there was a span of 13 bases. CDR3 sequence (DNA): TGTGCCACCAGTGATACGCAGGGCGGGGATGAAAAACTGTTTTTT. As protein: CATSDTQGGDEKLFF.

The gene calls are TRBV9 and TRBJ2-3; 7 positions match TRBD2. With 4 bases clipped from V and 3 bases from J, the junction kept 11 bases outside the gene matches. The germline CDR1 and CDR2 sequences are SGDLS and YYNGEE. This CDR3 has 16 residues. The CDR3 sequence is CASSFGTTKQTDTQYF. CDR3 DNA sequence: TGTGCCAGCAGCTTCGGGACTACGAAGCAAACAGATACGCAGTATTTT.

The V gene is TRBV6-5, the J gene TRBJ1-5; TRBD1 is a possible D gene (6 bases). CDR1 is MNHEY and CDR2 is SVGAGI in the germline V gene. The CDR3 has 15 residues. V lost 5 bases to trimming and J lost 0 bases, with 11 bases between them. In nucleotides, the CDR3 is TGTGCCAGCAGTAGGGACATCAATAGCAATCAGCCCCAGCATTTT. Protein product: CASSRDINSNQPQHF.